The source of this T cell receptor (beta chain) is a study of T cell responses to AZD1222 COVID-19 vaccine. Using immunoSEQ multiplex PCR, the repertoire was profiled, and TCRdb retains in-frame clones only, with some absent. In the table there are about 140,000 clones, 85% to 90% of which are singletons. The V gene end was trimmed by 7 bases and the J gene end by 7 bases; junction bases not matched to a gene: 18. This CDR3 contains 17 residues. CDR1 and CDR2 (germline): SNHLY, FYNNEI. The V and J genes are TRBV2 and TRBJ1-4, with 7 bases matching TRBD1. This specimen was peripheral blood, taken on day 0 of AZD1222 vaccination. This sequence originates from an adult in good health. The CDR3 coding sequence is TGTGCCAGCAACATGGGACAGCACGTGTTTGGATTTGAAAAACTGTTTTTT. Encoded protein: CASNMGQHVFGFEKLFF.